This T cell receptor beta chain was sequenced during a study of OX40 agonist ivuxolimab in advanced cancers. General study results and limits: Dose levels from 0.1 to 3.0 mg/kg saw CD4+ and CD8+ blood T cells expand clonally by week 6.

Autoimmune disease history or systemic immunosuppression meant exclusion. Clones were read by immunoSEQ multiplex PCR, and TCRdb kept only the in-frame ones, dropping some. The sample consists of over 150,000 clones, 85% to 95% of them appearing once. The CDR3 extends over 15 amino acids. The ends lost 5 bases at V and 4 bases at J; junction bases unmatched: 6. CDR1 and CDR2 from the germline V gene are MNHEY and SVGAGI. Note on this clone: Its antigen is not identified.

This sequence was found in an adult with an advanced solid tumor such as melanoma, head and neck, liver or kidney cancer. The rearrangement joins TRBV6-5 to TRBJ2-1; 9 nucleotides agree with TRBD2. The material sequenced was CD4+ or CD8+ T cells sorted from blood, taken in a trial of the OX40 agonist ivuxolimab. In nucleotides, the CDR3 is TGTGCCAGCAGTGCGAATAGCGGGAGTTACAATGAGCAGTTCTTC. Protein product: CASSANSGSYNEQFF.